This T cell receptor (beta chain) was obtained from a study of shared clonotypes between healthy human individuals. Notes on the study in general: The study found about 5.1% of naive CD4 clonotypes shared across a few donors.

For this clone: As yet, its antigen is unknown.

With V trimmed by 0 bases and J by 8 bases, 9 bases remained unmatched. Germline V gene lookup returns CDR1 KGHSH and CDR2 LQKENI. CDR3 length: 17 amino acids. CD8 cells classed as naive were CD45RO-negative and positively selected for CCR7, excluding terminally differentiated effector memory CD45RA+ cells. This was a deep-level run. Generated by immunoSEQ multiplex PCR, the TCRdb table keeps only in-frame clones and is missing some. This table holds fewer than 850,000 clones, roughly 96% found once. The sequence was collected from a man aged 30 to 39 in good health. This sequence joins TRBV18 and TRBJ2-1; 11 nucleotides agree with TRBD2. Material for sequencing was naive CD8+ T cells sorted from blood. The CDR3 here is CASSPPGQTSGSHEQFF. CDR3 DNA sequence: TGTGCCAGCTCACCACCGGGGCAAACTAGCGGGAGCCATGAGCAGTTCTTC. Together with reference TRBV18 and TRBJ2-1, the CDR3 gives the full variable domain: NAGVMQNPRHLVRRRGQEARLRCSPMKGHSHVYWYRQLPEEGLKFMVYLQKENIIDESGMPKERFSAEFPKEGPSILRIQQVVRGDSAAYFCASSPPGQTSGSHEQFFGPGTRLTVL.